The present T cell receptor beta chain was sequenced within a study of cytomegalovirus exposure and HLA in healthy donors. Researchers ran the PCR with 60 Vbeta and 13 Jbeta primers. The data were produced by immunoSEQ multiplex PCR, yet TCRdb's version contains in-frame clones alone and is incomplete. The table shows about 160,000 clones, with around 72% occurring only once. There are 16 residues in the CDR3. V lost 5 bases and J lost 5; bases outside the gene matches: 8. Per the germline V gene, CDR1 is SGHRS and CDR2 is YFSETQ. V is TRBV5-1 and J is TRBJ2-2; TRBD2 matches at 11 bases. The material sequenced was PBMCs. The source is a female donor in good health and CMV-seronegative. CDR3 nucleotides: TGCGCCAGCAGACCCGGACTAGCGGGCTTTACCGGGGAGCTGTTTTTT. Its protein is CASRPGLAGFTGELFF.